What follows are 25 T cell receptor beta chains derived from one specimen sequenced in a study of control samples from healthy donors and cancer patients. TCRdb keeps only in-frame clones here, not all; method: immunoSEQ multiplex PCR. There are about 140,000 clones in the sample; 85% to 95% occur only once, and around 13% lies in the top ten. The specimen was blood. The receptor source for this set is a man in his forties or fifties in good health.

The genes are TRBV10-1 and TRBJ2-1, with TRBD1 matching over 10 bases. This CDR3 is built from 16 residues. Germline assignment: CDR1 WNHNN and CDR2 SYGVQD (reference sequence). V shed 1 base, J shed 6 bases, and the junction held 6 bases outside the gene matches. The CDR3 here is CASSEYRQGARNEQFF. The CDR3 DNA reads TGCGCCAGCAGTGAGTATCGACAGGGGGCGCGCAATGAGCAGTTCTTC.

V and J are TRBV15 and TRBJ2-1; 16 nucleotides align to TRBD2. CDR3 size: 16 residues. J was trimmed by 12 bases and V by 3 bases; bases with no gene match: 8. Germline V gene sequence: CDR1 LNHNV, CDR2 YYDKDF (reference sequence). The CDR3 loop reads CATSSPAGTSGRVQFF. The DNA of the CDR3 is TGTGCCACCAGCAGTCCTGCAGGGACTAGCGGGAGGGTGCAGTTCTTC.

The chain carries TRBV5-1 and TRBJ2-2, with D uncertain. Germline V gene data show CDR1 as SGHRS and CDR2 as YFSETQ. The V and J ends lost 3 bases and 4 bases respectively, with 7 bases between them. The CDR3 is made up of 13 amino acids. CDR3 nucleotide sequence: TGCGCCAGCAGCTCTGGACGCACCGGGGAGCTGTTTTTT. Residues: CASSSGRTGELFF.

The chain joins TRBV6-1 to TRBJ2-7; D is perhaps TRBD1 (6 bases). Trimming cost V 1 base and J 5 bases, with 15 bases left between them. The CDR3 extends over 15 amino acids. Germline values: CDR1 MNHNS, CDR2 SASEGT. CDR3 nucleotide sequence: TGTGCCAGCAGTGAAGACGTTGTCGCAGGGGACGAGCAGTACTTC. Its translation: CASSEDVVAGDEQYF.

The rearrangement joins TRBV7-3 to TRBJ2-2; no clear D. In germline, CDR1 is SGHTA, CDR2 FQGTGA. CDR3 size: 15 residues. Trimming left V 4 bases short and J 1 base short, with 10 bases between. The CDR3 loop is CASSSNMGNTGELFF. DNA for the CDR3: TGTGCCAGCAGCTCAAACATGGGGAACACCGGGGAGCTGTTTTTT. The complete variable domain, with remaining parts taken from reference TRBV7-3 and TRBJ2-2, reads GAGVSQTPSNKVTEKGKYVELRCDPISGHTALYWYRQSLGQGPEFLIYFQGTGAADDSGLPNDRFFAVRPEGSVSTLKIQRTERGDSAVYLCASSSNMGNTGELFFGEGSRLTVL.

The V and J genes are TRBV6-2 or TRBV6-3 and TRBJ1-5; perhaps TRBD1 as D (5 bases). V lost 2 bases and J 2 bases, leaving 16 bases between the germline ends. The CDR3 spans 17 residues. Germline V gives CDR1 MNHEY, CDR2 SVGEGT. CDR3 sequence: CASSYTPSGGGNQPQHF. The CDR3 DNA sequence: TGTGCCAGCAGTTACACCCCTAGTGGGGGAGGCAATCAGCCCCAGCATTTT.

The chain links TRBV12-3 or TRBV12-4 to TRBJ1-5, with D tentatively TRBD1 (6 bases). The CDR3 length is 13 residues. V dropped 8 bases and J dropped 5 bases, with 13 bases sitting between them. The CDR3 DNA is TGTGCCAGCGCCGACAGGTACTATCAGCCCCAGCATTTT. It yields the protein CASADRYYQPQHF.

V usage is TRBV5-1 and J usage is TRBJ2-5; TRBD2 matches at 11 bases. Germline trimming cut 6 bases from V and 5 bases from J; bases unmatched to any gene: 6. In germline, CDR1 is SGHRS, CDR2 YFSETQ. The CDR3 consists of 14 residues. CDR3 sequence reads: CASTIAGGVETQYF. As DNA, the CDR3 is TGCGCCAGCACAATAGCGGGAGGGGTCGAGACCCAGTACTTC.

The rearrangement links TRBV19 to TRBJ1-2, with D tentatively TRBD1 (6 bases). V gave up 3 bases and J gave up 7 bases, with 15 bases separating them. The CDR3 is 14 amino acids. The germline gives CDR1 LNHDA, CDR2 SQIVND (reference sequence). The CDR3 region has the DNA TGTGCCAGTAGTATTACGCCAGGGGTGAGTGGCTACACCTTC. The encoded protein is CASSITPGVSGYTF.

The chain links TRBV4-1 to TRBJ1-1, with no clear D. V was trimmed by 2 bases and J by 5 bases, leaving 12 bases between them. Looked up from germline, CDR1 is MGHRA and CDR2 is YSYEKL. CDR3 length: 14 amino acids. The DNA for the CDR3 is TGCGCCAGCAGCCAAATATTAGGTGGAACTGAAGCTTTCTTT. This codes for CASSQILGGTEAFF.

This chain joins TRBV7-9 and TRBJ1-4; D is unresolved. Trimming stripped 5 bases from V and 2 bases from J, with 12 bases between. This CDR3 has 15 residues. Per the germline V gene, CDR1 is SEHNR and CDR2 is FQNEAQ (reference sequence). CDR3 sequence reads: CASSPGLETNEKLFF. CDR3 bases: TGTGCCAGCAGCCCCGGGTTGGAGACTAATGAAAAACTGTTTTTT.

The CDR3 DNA reads TGCAGTGCTATTAAGAACACTGAAGCTTTCTTT. Residues: CSAIKNTEAFF. The chain employs TRBV20-1 and TRBJ1-1; no firm D call. The V end lost 4 bases, the J end lost 1 base, and 4 bases lay between the germline ends. Germline values: CDR1 DFQATT, CDR2 SNEGSKA (reference sequence). The CDR3 is 11 amino acids.

The J gene is TRBJ2-2, the V gene TRBV5-1, with 11 bases identical to TRBD2. The junction had 4 bases not matched to a gene; V was cut back by 3 bases and J by 3 bases. The CDR3 spans 16 residues. From germline, CDR1 is SGHRS and CDR2 YFSETQ. CDR3 sequence (DNA): TGCGCCAGCAGCTGGGGACTAGCGGACGACACCGGGGAGCTGTTTTTT. Protein sequence: CASSWGLADDTGELFF.

CDR3 residues: CTLPEGGKNEQFF. Written as DNA, the CDR3 is TGCACCCTCCCTGAGGGGGGGAAGAATGAGCAGTTCTTC. The V call is TRBV29-1, the J call TRBJ2-1; possibly TRBD2 for D (7 bases). The CDR3 loop spans 13 amino acids. Germline CDR1 is SQVTM and CDR2 is ANQGSEA.

The chain couples TRBV2 to TRBJ2-7; no clear D. The CDR3 has 11 amino acids. Germline values: CDR1 SNHLY, CDR2 FYNNEI. V gave up 7 bases and J gave up 2 bases, with 6 bases separating them. The CDR3 reads CASIAAYEQYF. DNA of the CDR3: TGTGCCAGCATCGCTGCCTACGAGCAGTACTTC.

A single count supports this clone. V and J are TRBV5-6 and TRBJ2-3, with D unresolved. Looked up from germline, CDR1 is SGHDT and CDR2 is YYEEEE. The CDR3 spans 15 residues. Trimming cost V 0 bases and J 1 base, with 9 bases left between them. The CDR3 DNA sequence: TGTGCCAGCAGCTTGGGTTTTGCCGGCACAGATACGCAGTATTTT. It specifies CASSLGFAGTDTQYF.

The rearrangement joins TRBV9 to TRBJ2-5; D is unresolved. This CDR3 spans 14 amino acids. V lost 3 bases to trimming and J lost 7 bases, with 16 bases between them. From germline, CDR1 is SGDLS and CDR2 YYNGEE. The CDR3 loop reads CASSGQETPRTQYF. The CDR3 DNA is TGTGCCAGCAGCGGGCAGGAGACACCTCGGACCCAGTACTTC. Filled out from reference TRBV9 and TRBJ2-5, the complete variable domain reads DSGVTQTPKHLITATGQRVTLRCSPRSGDLSVYWYQQSLDQGLQFLIQYYNGEERAKGNILERFSAQQFPDLHSELNLSSLELGDSALYFCASSGQETPRTQYFGPGTRLLVL.

The chain is built from TRBV5-5 and TRBJ1-5, with D unclear. This CDR3 is built from 15 residues. V was cut by 4 bases and J by 0 bases, with 11 bases left in between. CDR1 and CDR2 from the germline V gene are SGHKS and YYEKEE (reference sequence). The CDR3 sequence is CASSPDWVSNQPQHF. The CDR3 DNA is TGTGCCAGCAGCCCGGACTGGGTTAGCAATCAGCCCCAGCATTTT.

The chain joins TRBV6-5 to TRBJ1-5; perhaps TRBD1 as D (6 bases). Germline CDR1 MNHEY, CDR2 SVGAGI. The CDR3 contains 15 residues. Trimming took 6 bases from V and 0 from J, leaving 12 bases between them. The CDR3 protein is CASRPGTHSNQPQHF. In DNA form, the CDR3 reads TGTGCCAGCAGGCCCGGGACACATAGCAATCAGCCCCAGCATTTT.

The chain has TRBV24-1 and TRBJ2-1, with 8 bases lining up with TRBD1. The CDR3 runs to 17 residues. Germline V lookup: CDR1 KGHDR, CDR2 SFDVKD. J was trimmed by 3 bases and V by 0 bases; bases with no gene match: 6. This chain's CDR3 is CATSDLGKGTGYNEQFF. The DNA for the CDR3 is TGTGCCACCAGTGATTTGGGTAAGGGGACAGGCTACAATGAGCAGTTCTTC.

The gene calls are TRBV5-8 and TRBJ1-2, with D perhaps matching TRBD1 (5 bases). The V end was cut by 4 bases, the J end by 8 bases, with 12 bases between. CDR1 is SGHTS and CDR2 is YDEGEE in the germline V gene. The CDR3 covers 12 residues. CDR3 bases: TGTGCCAGCAGCAGGGACCGTGAGGGCTACACCTTC. It encodes CASSRDREGYTF.

The genes are TRBV18 and TRBJ1-5; D not certain. V lost 3 bases and J 3 bases, leaving 15 bases between the germline ends. The germline V gene has CDR1 KGHSH and CDR2 LQKENI. This CDR3 is built from 16 residues. The CDR3 is CASSPANSGNNQPQHF. The DNA of the CDR3 is TGTGCCAGCTCACCTGCGAACTCTGGGAACAATCAGCCCCAGCATTTT.

V is TRBV18 and J is TRBJ1-1, with D possibly being TRBD1 (5 bases). CDR1 is KGHSH, CDR2 LQKENI, per germline. The ends were cut back, 5 bases at V and 3 bases at J, with 16 bases in the middle. This CDR3 contains 15 residues. This CDR3 is CASSAGGAGDTEAFF. In nucleotides, the CDR3 is TGTGCCAGCTCAGCAGGCGGGGCTGGGGACACTGAAGCTTTCTTT.

There are a few counts of this clone. This chain uses TRBV4-3 with TRBJ1-6; 9 bases match TRBD1. Germline assignment: CDR1 LGHNA and CDR2 YSLEER. V lost 3 bases, J lost 6 bases, and 9 bases stayed unmatched. The CDR3 contains 17 residues. DNA of the CDR3: TGCGCCAGCAGCCAGAAACAGGGGGCGCACTTTAATTCACCCCTCCACTTT. This codes for CASSQKQGAHFNSPLHF.

This chain's CDR3 is CASRLGTGAYGYTF. As DNA, the CDR3 is TGTGCCAGCAGATTGGGGACAGGGGCCTATGGCTACACCTTC. The V call is TRBV28, the J call TRBJ1-2; 10 bases are shared with TRBD1. V lost 6 bases and J lost 4; bases outside the gene matches: 5. CDR3 length: 14 amino acids. Germline loops: CDR1 MDHEN, CDR2 SYDVKM.